This T cell receptor (beta chain) was captured by sequencing in a study of beta chain features in type 1 diabetes. Study at large: Healthy donors and patients showed comparable age, gender and cell yields.

As every portion of the isolated RNA was reverse transcribed, the sequencing read expressed TCRB transcripts. The protocol was immunoSEQ multiplex PCR, while the TCRdb copy is restricted to in-frame clones and leaves out a portion. Of some 410,000 clones listed, around 13% are singletons. This CDR3 has 13 residues. Germline V gives CDR1 SGHTA, CDR2 FQGNSA. V was pared by 2 bases and J by 10 bases, with 6 bases of the junction left unmatched. Material for sequencing was naive CD4+ T cells from blood. The sequence was obtained from a man aged 25 to 40 in good health. The chain uses TRBV7-2 and TRBJ1-2; TRBD1 matches 8 bases. The CDR3 protein is CASSLLGQDLYTF. For the CDR3, the DNA is TGTGCCAGCAGCTTACTGGGACAGGACCTCTACACCTTC.